The 22 T cell receptor beta chains below come from one sample, sequenced in a study of CD8+CD57+ T cells in acquired aplastic anemia. Investigators profiled TCR beta VDJ and CDR3 from genomic DNA template. TCRdb reprocessed the reads via MiXCR and lists one record per CDR3 protein. Here the sample spans some 130,000 distinct CDR3 sequences, 41% being singletons. The sequenced sample consisted of sorted CD4+, CD8+, or CD8+CD57+ T cells (not recorded which) from PBMCs. These receptors were obtained from a human donor in good health, serving as a control.

The chain uses TRBV15 and TRBJ1-5; D is unresolved. Germline CDR1 is LNHNV and CDR2 is YYDKDF (reference sequence). Trimming removed 8 bases at V and 6 bases at J, with 8 bases between. CDR3 length: 11 residues. CDR3: CATRAVQPQHF. DNA for the CDR3: TGTGCCACCCGGGCAGTTCAGCCCCAGCATTTT.

CDR3 sequence (DNA): TGTGCCAGCGGACCGCCCTACGAGCAGTACTTC. Its protein is CASGPPYEQYF. The chain has TRBV27 and TRBJ2-7; the D is unclear. V was trimmed by 8 bases and J by 2 bases, leaving 7 bases between them. CDR3 length equals 11 residues. Germline V gene lookup returns CDR1 MNHEY and CDR2 SMNVEV (reference sequence).

The chain carries TRBV7-8 and TRBJ1-1; no clear D. V was cut by 0 bases and J by 0 bases, with 17 bases left in between. The V gene's germline CDR1 is SGHVS and CDR2 FQNEAQ. This CDR3 has 18 amino acids. CDR3 DNA: TGTGCCAGCAGCTTAGCCGAGAGCGGCTACGATTTGAACACTGAAGCTTTCTTT. Its translation is CASSLAESGYDLNTEAFF.

V and J are TRBV10-3 and TRBJ2-7; D tentatively fits TRBD1 or TRBD2 (5 bases each). V was cut by 10 bases and J by 3 bases, with 10 bases left in between. This CDR3 contains 11 residues. Per the germline V gene, CDR1 is ENHRY and CDR2 is SYGVKD. The CDR3, as DNA: TGTGCCACCGGGACGGACTACGAGCAGTACTTC. The encoded protein is CATGTDYEQYF.

In this sample, this clonotype turned up a few times. The V call is TRBV3-1, the J call TRBJ2-2, with a weak D call TRBD1 (5 bases). The ends were cut back, 6 bases at V and 6 bases at J, with 17 bases in the middle. This CDR3 has 15 residues. Germline lookup yields CDR1 LGHDT and CDR2 YNNKEL (reference sequence). CDR3 nucleotide sequence: TGTGCCAGCAGTACGAGACGCCTGGGGCCCGGGGAGCTGTTTTTT. It codes for CASSTRRLGPGELFF.

This clonotype was observed many times. The chain couples TRBV20-1 to TRBJ2-7; 13 nucleotides match TRBD2. The J segment lost 6 bases and the V segment lost 6 bases, leaving 8 bases of the junction unmatched. The CDR3 spans 14 residues. Germline loops: CDR1 DFQATT, CDR2 SNEGSKA (reference sequence). The CDR3 is CSARTSGRATEQYF. For the CDR3, the DNA is TGCAGTGCACGGACTAGCGGGAGAGCTACCGAGCAGTACTTC.

Comments on this clonotype: At one end the junction does not follow the germline gene, possibly because of a read error. This rearrangement joins TRBV19 to TRBJ1-5, with D possibly matching TRBD1 (6 bases). Germline values: CDR1 LNHDA, CDR2 SQIVND (reference sequence). The CDR3 is made up of 16 amino acids. CDR3 nucleotide sequence: TGTGCCAGTAGTATCGTCGGCAGGGGTAGCGATCAGCCCCAGCATTTT. Its protein product is CASSIVGRGSDQPQHF.

The table lists this clonotype with many counts. The chain has TRBV10-3 and TRBJ2-7; 7 bases map to TRBD2. V was clipped by 11 bases and J by 2 bases; unmatched bases: 9. The CDR3 consists of 13 residues. Germline values: CDR1 ENHRY, CDR2 SYGVKD. The CDR3: CASGGGETYEQYF. Here the CDR3 DNA reads TGTGCCTCAGGTGGGGGGGAAACCTACGAGCAGTACTTC.

The chain has TRBV9 and TRBJ2-7; 11 bases line up with TRBD1. This CDR3 is built from 15 residues. The V segment lost 0 bases and the J segment 3 bases; nucleotides outside the gene matches: 2. CDR1 SGDLS and CDR2 YYNGEE come from the germline V gene. The CDR3 region is CASSVGTGGHYEQYF. The CDR3 nucleotides read TGTGCCAGCAGCGTAGGGACAGGGGGCCACTACGAGCAGTACTTC. The complete variable domain, with remaining parts taken from reference TRBV9 and TRBJ2-7, reads DSGVTQTPKHLITATGQRVTLRCSPRSGDLSVYWYQQSLDQGLQFLIQYYNGEERAKGNILERFSAQQFPDLHSELNLSSLELGDSALYFCASSVGTGGHYEQYFGPGTRLTVT.

The chain couples TRBV20-1 to TRBJ2-7; D gene unclear. Germline lookup yields CDR1 DFQATT and CDR2 SNEGSKA (reference sequence). This CDR3 comprises 12 residues. V gave up 6 bases and J gave up 5 bases, with 14 bases separating them. The CDR3 loop is CSANSSHDEQYF. CDR3 DNA sequence: TGCAGTGCCAATTCGAGCCACGACGAGCAGTACTTC.

The sample holds many counts of this clonotype. The chain combines TRBV7-8 with TRBJ1-5; D is unresolved. CDR1 and CDR2 from the germline V gene are SGHVS and FQNEAQ. Trimming took off 6 bases at V and 2 bases at J, with 8 bases between the two ends. CDR3 size: 13 residues. The CDR3 sequence is CASREGGNQPQHF. The DNA of the CDR3 is TGTGCCAGCAGGGAGGGAGGCAATCAGCCCCAGCATTTT.

The chain carries TRBV11-2 and TRBJ2-1; TRBD2 agrees at 9 bases. The germline V gene has CDR1 SGHAT and CDR2 FQNNGV. This CDR3 has 17 residues. V shed 1 base, J shed 2 bases, and the junction held 6 bases outside the gene matches. CDR3 in amino acids: CASSLGTSEDPYNEQFF. The CDR3 DNA follows: TGTGCCAGCAGCTTAGGGACTAGCGAAGACCCCTACAATGAGCAGTTCTTC.

This clonotype was detected many times. The rearrangement joins TRBV7-6 to TRBJ2-7; TRBD2 aligns across 9 bases. The V gene end was trimmed by 1 base and the J gene end by 1 base; junction bases not matched to a gene: 2. The CDR3 contains 15 residues. CDR1 and CDR2 from the germline V gene are SGHVS and FNYEAQ. The chain's CDR3 is CASSLEAGGSYEQYF. CDR3 DNA sequence: TGTGCCAGCAGCTTAGAGGCGGGGGGGTCCTACGAGCAGTACTTC.

This clonotype was seen a few times. The chain couples TRBV24-1 to TRBJ2-2; TRBD2 might be the D (6 bases). CDR1 is KGHDR, CDR2 SFDVKD, per germline. This CDR3 region has 15 residues. Trimming stripped 5 bases from V and 7 bases from J, with 16 bases between. CDR3 loop: CATSVGGGTFGELFF. CDR3 sequence (DNA): TGTGCCACCAGTGTCGGTGGGGGGACGTTCGGGGAGCTGTTTTTT.

The table lists this clonotype with many counts. V gene TRBV14 combines with J gene TRBJ1-6; unclear D gene. Germline CDR1 SGHDN, CDR2 FVKESK. V dropped 3 bases and J dropped 4 bases, with 7 bases sitting between them. The CDR3 sequence is 14 residues long. The CDR3 DNA follows: TGTGCCAGCAGCCATGCGACTTATAATTCACCCCTCCACTTT. It encodes CASSHATYNSPLHF.

This chain joins TRBV7-2 and TRBJ1-6; D is unresolved. This CDR3 comprises 13 residues. The V gene lost 1 base and the J gene lost 10 bases, with 8 bases spanning the gap. Germline loops: CDR1 SGHTA, CDR2 FQGNSA. The CDR3 DNA is TGTGCCAGCAGCTTAGGTCCGGGGTCACCCCTCCACTTT. Protein sequence: CASSLGPGSPLHF.

This clonotype appeared once. With a much larger clone just one base away, this may be a read error. The V gene is TRBV20-1, the J gene TRBJ1-4; D not certain. CDR3 length equals 13 residues. Germline CDR1 is DFQATT and CDR2 is SNEGSKA (reference sequence). As DNA, the CDR3 is TGCAGTGCTAGAACCCCCAGACGGGAAAAACCGTTTTTT. Its protein product is CSARTPRREKPFF.

This clonotype was recorded many times. The V gene is TRBV7-9, the J gene TRBJ1-2; D is unresolved. The V end was cut by 1 base, the J end by 5 bases, with 8 bases between. Germline CDR1 is SEHNR and CDR2 is FQNEAQ (reference sequence). The CDR3 is 13 amino acids. The CDR3 region is CASSLVEAYGYTF. In DNA form, the CDR3 reads TGTGCCAGCAGCTTAGTGGAAGCTTATGGCTACACCTTC. The full variable domain, completed using reference TRBV7-9 and TRBJ1-2, is DTGVSQNPRHKITKRGQNVTFRCDPISEHNRLYWYRQTLGQGPEFLTYFQNEAQLEKSRLLSDRFSAERPKGSFSTLEIQRTEQGDSAMYLCASSLVEAYGYTFGSGTRLTVV.

This clonotype was recorded a few times. The rearrangement joins TRBV30 to TRBJ2-3, with D possibly matching TRBD1 (6 bases). The V and J ends lost 1 base and 4 bases respectively, with 9 bases between them. Germline V CDR1 and CDR2: GTSNPN, SVGIG (reference sequence). This CDR3 is 13 amino acids long. CDR3 sequence: CAWSGAGADTQYF. CDR3 coding DNA: TGTGCCTGGAGTGGTGCAGGGGCAGATACGCAGTATTTT.

In this sample, this clonotype turned up many times. The chain carries TRBV10-2 and TRBJ2-3, with 9 bases fitting TRBD1. CDR1 and CDR2 (germline): WSHSY, SAAADI. J gave up 2 bases and V 3 bases, and 6 bases lay outside the gene matches. The CDR3 is 16 amino acids. CDR3 coding DNA: TGCGCCAGCAGTGATAGGACAGGGGTTGCCACAGATACGCAGTATTTT. This gives the protein CASSDRTGVATDTQYF.

In DNA form, the CDR3 reads TGCGCCAGCAGTGGGAGGGACAACTACGAGCAGTACTTC. Translated, it gives CASSGRDNYEQYF. This sequence joins TRBV10-2 and TRBJ2-7; TRBD1 or TRBD2 may be the D gene (6 bases each). Trimming left V 4 bases short and J 3 bases short, with 10 bases between. This CDR3 spans 13 amino acids. Germline CDR1 and CDR2: WSHSY and SAAADI.

The chain is built from TRBV20-1 and TRBJ2-7, with 10 bases identical to TRBD2. Trimming at V came to 6 bases and at J to 7 bases, leaving 6 bases not matched to a gene. Germline V gives CDR1 DFQATT, CDR2 SNEGSKA (reference sequence). The CDR3 sequence is 12 residues long. CDR3 bases: TGCAGTGCGGGGACTAGCGTAGTAGAGCAGTACTTC. Translation gives CSAGTSVVEQYF.